The clone carrying this T cell receptor (beta chain) has just one count. Here immunoSEQ multiplex PCR was the method, and the copy in TCRdb shows in-frame clones only, minus some. Of roughly 99,000 clones in the sample, 86% were seen once. The entry originates in a study of preoperative IRX-2 immunotherapy in early breast cancer. Germline V CDR1 and CDR2: LNHDA, SQIVND (reference sequence). Between the trimmed V and J ends, which lost 6 bases and 0 bases, there was a span of 17 bases. The CDR3 spans 16 residues. Treatment meaning: preoperative locoregional IRX-2 cytokine immunotherapy. Preoperative locoregional IRX-2 cytokine immunotherapy was tested in the phase Ib source study.

This receptor was identified in a human donor with breast cancer. This chain uses TRBV19 with TRBJ1-1; a weak D match, TRBD1 (5 bases). Here the sequenced sample was tumor tissue, taken after IRX-2 immunotherapy. The CDR3 reads CASSQTGTPLNTEAFF. CDR3 nucleotides: TGTGCCAGTAGCCAGACGGGGACGCCCTTGAACACTGAAGCTTTCTTT.